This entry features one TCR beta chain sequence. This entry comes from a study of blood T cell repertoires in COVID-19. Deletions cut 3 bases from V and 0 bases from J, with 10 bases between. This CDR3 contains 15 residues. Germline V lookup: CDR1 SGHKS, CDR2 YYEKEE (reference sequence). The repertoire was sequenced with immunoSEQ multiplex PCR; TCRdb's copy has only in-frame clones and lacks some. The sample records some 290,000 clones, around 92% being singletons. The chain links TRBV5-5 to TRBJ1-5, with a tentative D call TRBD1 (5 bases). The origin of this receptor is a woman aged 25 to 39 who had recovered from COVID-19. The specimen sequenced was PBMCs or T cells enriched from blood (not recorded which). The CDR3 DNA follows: TGTGCCAGCAGCTCCCAGGGATATAGCAATCAGCCCCAGCATTTT. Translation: CASSSQGYSNQPQHF.